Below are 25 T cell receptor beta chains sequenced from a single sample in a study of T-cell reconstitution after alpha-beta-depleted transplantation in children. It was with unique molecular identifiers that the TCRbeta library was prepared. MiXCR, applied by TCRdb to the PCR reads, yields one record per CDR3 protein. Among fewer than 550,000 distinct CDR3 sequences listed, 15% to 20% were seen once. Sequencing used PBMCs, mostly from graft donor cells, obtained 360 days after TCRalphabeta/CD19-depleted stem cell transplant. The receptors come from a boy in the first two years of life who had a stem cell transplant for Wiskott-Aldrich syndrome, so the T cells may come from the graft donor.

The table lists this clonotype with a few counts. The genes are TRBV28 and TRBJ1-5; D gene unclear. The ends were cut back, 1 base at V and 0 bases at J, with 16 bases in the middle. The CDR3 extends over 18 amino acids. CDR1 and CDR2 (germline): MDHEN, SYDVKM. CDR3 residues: CASSLFRGFIYSNQPQHF. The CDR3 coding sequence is TGTGCCAGCAGTTTATTCCGTGGATTCATTTATAGCAATCAGCCCCAGCATTTT.

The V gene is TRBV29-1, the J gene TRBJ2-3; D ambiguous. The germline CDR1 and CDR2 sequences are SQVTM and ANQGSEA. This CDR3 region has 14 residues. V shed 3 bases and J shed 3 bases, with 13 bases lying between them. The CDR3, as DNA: TGCAGCGTTGACTCCGTTATTGGGACAGATACGCAGTATTTT. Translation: CSVDSVIGTDTQYF.

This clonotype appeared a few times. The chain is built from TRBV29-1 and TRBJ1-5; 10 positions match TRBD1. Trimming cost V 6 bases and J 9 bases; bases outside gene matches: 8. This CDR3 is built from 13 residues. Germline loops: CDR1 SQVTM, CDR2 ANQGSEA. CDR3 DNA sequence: TGCAGCGTAGGACAGGGGGGCAACTCGCCCCAGCATTTT. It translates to CSVGQGGNSPQHF.

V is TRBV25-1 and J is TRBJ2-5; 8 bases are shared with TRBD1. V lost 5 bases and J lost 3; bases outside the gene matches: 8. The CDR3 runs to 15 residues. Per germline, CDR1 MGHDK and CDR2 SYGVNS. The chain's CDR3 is CASSRTRTGKETQYF. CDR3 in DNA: TGTGCCAGCAGTAGAACCCGGACAGGGAAAGAGACCCAGTACTTC.

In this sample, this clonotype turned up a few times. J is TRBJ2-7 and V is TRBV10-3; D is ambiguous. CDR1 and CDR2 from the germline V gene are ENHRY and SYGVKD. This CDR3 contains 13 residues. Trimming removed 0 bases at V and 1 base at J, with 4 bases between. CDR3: CAISESTSYEQYF. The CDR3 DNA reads TGTGCCATCAGTGAGTCGACTTCCTACGAGCAGTACTTC.

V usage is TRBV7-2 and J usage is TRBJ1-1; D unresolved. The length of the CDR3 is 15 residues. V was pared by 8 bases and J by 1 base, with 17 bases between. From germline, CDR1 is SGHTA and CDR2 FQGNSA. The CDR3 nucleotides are TGTGCCAGCGGAACGAAACCCACACGGAACACTGAAGCTTTCTTT. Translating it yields CASGTKPTRNTEAFF.

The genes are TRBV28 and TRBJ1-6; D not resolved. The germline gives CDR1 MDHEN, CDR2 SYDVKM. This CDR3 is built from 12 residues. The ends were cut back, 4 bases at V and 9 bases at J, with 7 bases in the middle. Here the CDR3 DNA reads TGTGCCAGCAGTTGGATTAGTTCACCCCTCCACTTT. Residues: CASSWISSPLHF. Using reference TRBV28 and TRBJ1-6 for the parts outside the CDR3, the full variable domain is DVKVTQSSRYLVKRTGEKVFLECVQDMDHENMFWYRQDPGLGLRLIYFSYDVKMKEKGDIPEGYSVSREKKERFSLILESASTNQTSMYLCASSWISSPLHFGNGTRLTVT.

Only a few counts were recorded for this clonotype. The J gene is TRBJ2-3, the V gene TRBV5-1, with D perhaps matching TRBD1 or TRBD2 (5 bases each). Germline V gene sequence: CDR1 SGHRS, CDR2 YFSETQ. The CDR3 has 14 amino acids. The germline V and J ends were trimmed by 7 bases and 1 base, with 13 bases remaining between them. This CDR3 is CASGGRSGTDTQYF. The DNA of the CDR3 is TGCGCCAGCGGGGGACGCTCTGGCACAGATACGCAGTATTTT.

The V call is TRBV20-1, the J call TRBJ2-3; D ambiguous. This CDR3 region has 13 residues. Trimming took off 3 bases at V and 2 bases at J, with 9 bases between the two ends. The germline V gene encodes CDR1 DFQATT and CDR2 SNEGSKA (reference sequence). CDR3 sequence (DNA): TGCAGTGCTAGGGGCATTAACACAGATACGCAGTATTTT. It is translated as CSARGINTDTQYF.

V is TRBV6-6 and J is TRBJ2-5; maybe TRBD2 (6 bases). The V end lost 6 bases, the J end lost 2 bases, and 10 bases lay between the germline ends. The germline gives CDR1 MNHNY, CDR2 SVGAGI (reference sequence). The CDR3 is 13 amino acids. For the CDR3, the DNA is TGTGCCAGCAGGGACGGGGGTCAAGAGACCCAGTACTTC. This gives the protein CASRDGGQETQYF.

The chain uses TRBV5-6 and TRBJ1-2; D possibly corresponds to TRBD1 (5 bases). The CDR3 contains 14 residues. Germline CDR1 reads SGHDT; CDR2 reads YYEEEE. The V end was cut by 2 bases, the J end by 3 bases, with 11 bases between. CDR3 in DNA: TGTGCCAGCAGCTTCGGCCCAGGGTACTATGGCTACACCTTC. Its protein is CASSFGPGYYGYTF. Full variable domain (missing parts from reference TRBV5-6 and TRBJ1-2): DAGVTQSPTHLIKTRGQQVTLRCSPKSGHDTVSWYQQALGQGPQFIFQYYEEEERQRGNFPDRFSGHQFPNYSSELNVNALLLGDSALYLCASSFGPGYYGYTFGSGTRLTVV.

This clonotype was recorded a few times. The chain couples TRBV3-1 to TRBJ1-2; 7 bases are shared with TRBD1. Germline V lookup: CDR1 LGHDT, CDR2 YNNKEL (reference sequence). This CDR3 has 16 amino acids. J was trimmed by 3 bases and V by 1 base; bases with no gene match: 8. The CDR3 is CASSQVPTGLDYGYTF. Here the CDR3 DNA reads TGTGCCAGCAGCCAAGTCCCGACAGGGCTTGACTATGGCTACACCTTC.

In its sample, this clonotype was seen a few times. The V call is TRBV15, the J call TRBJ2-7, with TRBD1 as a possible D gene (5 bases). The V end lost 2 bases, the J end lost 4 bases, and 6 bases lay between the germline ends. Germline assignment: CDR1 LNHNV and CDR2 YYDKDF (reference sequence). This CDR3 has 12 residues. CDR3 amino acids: CATSRKGYEQYF. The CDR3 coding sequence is TGTGCCACCAGCAGAAAGGGGTACGAGCAGTACTTC. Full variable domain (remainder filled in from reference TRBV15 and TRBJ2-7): DAMVIQNPRYQVTQFGKPVTLSCSQTLNHNVMYWYQQKSSQAPKLLFHYYDKDFNNEADTPDNFQSRRPNTSFCFLDIRSPGLGDTAMYLCATSRKGYEQYFGPGTRLTVT.

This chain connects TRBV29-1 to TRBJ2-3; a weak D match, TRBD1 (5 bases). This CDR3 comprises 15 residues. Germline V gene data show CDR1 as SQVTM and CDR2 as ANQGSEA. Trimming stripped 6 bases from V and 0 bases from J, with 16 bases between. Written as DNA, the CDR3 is TGCAGCGTCTCAGCTGGACACCTTAGCACAGATACGCAGTATTTT. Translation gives CSVSAGHLSTDTQYF.

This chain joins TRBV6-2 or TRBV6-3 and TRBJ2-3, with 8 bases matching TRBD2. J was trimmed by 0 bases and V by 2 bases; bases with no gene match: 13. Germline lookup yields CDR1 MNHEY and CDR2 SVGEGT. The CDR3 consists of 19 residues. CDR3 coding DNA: TGTGCCAGCAGTTACGGGCTCTACTCTGGACTAGCTAGCACAGATACGCAGTATTTT. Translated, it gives CASSYGLYSGLASTDTQYF.

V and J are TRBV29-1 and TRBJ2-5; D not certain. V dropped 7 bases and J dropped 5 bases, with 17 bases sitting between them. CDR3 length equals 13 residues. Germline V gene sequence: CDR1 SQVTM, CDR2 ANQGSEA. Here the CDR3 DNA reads TGCAGCGCCTTCGATGTACGGACGGAGACCCAGTACTTC. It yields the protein CSAFDVRTETQYF.

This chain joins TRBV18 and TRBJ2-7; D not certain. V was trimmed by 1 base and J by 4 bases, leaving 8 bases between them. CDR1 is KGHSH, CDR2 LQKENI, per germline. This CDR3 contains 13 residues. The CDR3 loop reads CASSPLGRYEQYF. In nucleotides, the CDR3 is TGTGCCAGCTCACCACTGGGAAGGTACGAGCAGTACTTC. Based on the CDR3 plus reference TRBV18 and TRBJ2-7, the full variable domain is NAGVMQNPRHLVRRRGQEARLRCSPMKGHSHVYWYRQLPEEGLKFMVYLQKENIIDESGMPKERFSAEFPKEGPSILRIQQVVRGDSAAYFCASSPLGRYEQYFGPGTRLTVT.

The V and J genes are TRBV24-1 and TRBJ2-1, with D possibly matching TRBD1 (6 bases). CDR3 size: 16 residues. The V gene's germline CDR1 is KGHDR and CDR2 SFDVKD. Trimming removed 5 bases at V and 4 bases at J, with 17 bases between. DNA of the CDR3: TGTGCCACCAGTGGATCCGGGACACCCACTTACAATGAGCAGTTCTTC. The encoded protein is CATSGSGTPTYNEQFF.

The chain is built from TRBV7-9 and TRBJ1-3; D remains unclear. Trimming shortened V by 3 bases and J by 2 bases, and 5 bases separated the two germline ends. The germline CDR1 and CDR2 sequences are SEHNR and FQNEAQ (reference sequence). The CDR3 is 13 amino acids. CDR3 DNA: TGTGCCAGCAGCTTTGGAGCTGGAAACACCATATATTTT. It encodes CASSFGAGNTIYF.

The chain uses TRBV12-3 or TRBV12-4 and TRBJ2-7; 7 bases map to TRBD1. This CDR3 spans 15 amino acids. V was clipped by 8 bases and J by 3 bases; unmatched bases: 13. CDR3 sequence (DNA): TGTGCCAGCTCCATTCTTGGGGCAGGGGGCTACGAGCAGTACTTC. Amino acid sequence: CASSILGAGGYEQYF.

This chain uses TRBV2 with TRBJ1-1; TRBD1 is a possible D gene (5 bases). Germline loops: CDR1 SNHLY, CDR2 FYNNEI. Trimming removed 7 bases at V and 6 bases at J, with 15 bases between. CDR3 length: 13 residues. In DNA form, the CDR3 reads TGTGCCAGCACCAAGGTGGGGGGGGCTGAAGCTTTCTTT. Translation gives CASTKVGGAEAFF.

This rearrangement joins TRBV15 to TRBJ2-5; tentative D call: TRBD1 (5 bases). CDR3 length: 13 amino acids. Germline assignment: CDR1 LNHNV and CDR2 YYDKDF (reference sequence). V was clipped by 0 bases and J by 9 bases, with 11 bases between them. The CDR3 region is CATSRDPSGSQYF. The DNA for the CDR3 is TGTGCCACCAGCAGAGATCCGTCAGGGTCCCAGTACTTC.

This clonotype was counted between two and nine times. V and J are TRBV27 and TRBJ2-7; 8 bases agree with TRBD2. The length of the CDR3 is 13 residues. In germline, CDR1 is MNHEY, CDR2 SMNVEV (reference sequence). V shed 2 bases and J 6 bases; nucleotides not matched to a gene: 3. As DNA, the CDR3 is TGTGCCAGCAGTTTACCGGGAGGGAGCGAGCAGTACTTC. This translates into CASSLPGGSEQYF.

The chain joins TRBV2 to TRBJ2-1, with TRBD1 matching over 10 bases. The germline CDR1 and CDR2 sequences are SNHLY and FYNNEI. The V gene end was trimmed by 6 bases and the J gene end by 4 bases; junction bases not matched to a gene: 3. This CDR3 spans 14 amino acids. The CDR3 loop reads CASRRTGGYNEQFF. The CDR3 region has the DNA TGTGCCAGCAGACGGACAGGGGGGTACAATGAGCAGTTCTTC.

As DNA, the CDR3 is TGTGCCAGCAGTGAAAAGGCGGGAAGGTACAATGAGCAGTTCTTC. Its translation is CASSEKAGRYNEQFF. The chain couples TRBV2 to TRBJ2-1; D is possibly TRBD2 (6 bases). Between the trimmed V and J ends, which lost 2 bases and 4 bases, there was a span of 12 bases. CDR1 and CDR2 (germline): SNHLY, FYNNEI. The CDR3 contains 15 residues.